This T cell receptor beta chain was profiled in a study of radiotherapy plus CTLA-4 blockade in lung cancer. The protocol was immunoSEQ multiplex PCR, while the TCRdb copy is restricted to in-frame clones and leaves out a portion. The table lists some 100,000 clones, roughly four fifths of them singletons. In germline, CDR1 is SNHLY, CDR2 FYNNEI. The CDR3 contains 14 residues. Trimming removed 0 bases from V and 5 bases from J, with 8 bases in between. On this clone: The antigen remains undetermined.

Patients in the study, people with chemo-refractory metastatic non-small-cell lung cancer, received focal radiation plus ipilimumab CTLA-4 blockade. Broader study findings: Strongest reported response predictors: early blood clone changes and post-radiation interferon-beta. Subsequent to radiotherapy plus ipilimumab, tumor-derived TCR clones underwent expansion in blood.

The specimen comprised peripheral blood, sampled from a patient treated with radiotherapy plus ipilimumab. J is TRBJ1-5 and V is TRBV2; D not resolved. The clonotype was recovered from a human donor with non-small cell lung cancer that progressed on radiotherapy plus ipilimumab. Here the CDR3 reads CASSEAGRYQPQHF. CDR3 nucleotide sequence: TGTGCCAGCAGTGAAGCGGGAAGGTATCAGCCCCAGCATTTT.